The text below deals with one T cell receptor (beta chain). Its antigen remains undetermined. The junction departs from the called germline gene at one end, perhaps through a read error. The record originates from a study of T cells in Graves' hyperthyroidism and ophthalmopathy (dated by TCRdb to about 2019). As for the study more broadly: Peripheral blood samples were taken at the time of initial diagnosis, prior to any treatment. After blood sampling, hyperthyroidism patients were treated with methimazole at a starting dose of 30 mg daily, and ophthalmopathy patients were treated with high-dose intravenous methylprednisolone. The paper reports TCR Vbeta CDR3 sequencing of fewer than 150 peripheral blood samples: under 45 ophthalmopathy, some 80 hyperthyroidism and approximately 17 progressor patients. The 95 to 100 discovery patients were randomly divided into training and test sets at a 7:3 ratio. Prospective prediction of ophthalmopathy was tested in an independent validation cohort consisting of 18 to 20 hyperthyroidism patients and around 17 patients who later progressed to ophthalmopathy. A discovery cohort of fewer than 110 patients, roughly 45 with Graves' ophthalmopathy and 55 to 60 with stable Graves' hyperthyroidism, was used to find distinguishing TCR V-J signatures. In addition, the study compared T-cell repertoires in thyroid tissue and in blood from about 6 Graves' hyperthyroidism patients.

Hyperthyroidism patients were newly diagnosed, had a disease duration of under 2 months, and were aged 18 to 65 years. Any patient with an uncontrolled infection, another autoimmune disease, pregnancy or lactation was excluded. Diagnoses were based on clinical symptoms, serum thyroxine and TRAb, thyroid ultrasound and orbital computed tomography. Blood from progressor patients was drawn when they were first diagnosed with hyperthyroidism, before any ophthalmopathy symptoms appeared. PBMCs were isolated from more than 9 ml of fresh peripheral blood by Ficoll-Paque density gradient centrifugation. Progressor patients were defined as those initially diagnosed with Graves' hyperthyroidism in whom ophthalmopathy developed during follow-up. Total RNA was extracted using Trizol reagent, and RNA quality was assessed on an Agilent 2100 Bioanalyzer. Amplification of TCR beta CDR3 regions was carried out from RNA transcripts. A first-round RT-PCR of the TCR CDR3 used the HTBI primer set with the Qiagen OneStep RT-PCR kit. A second multiplex PCR round built the libraries, followed by size selection and purification. Sequencing of the libraries was done on an Illumina HiSeq2000 using paired-end 100 bp reads. On the study's bioinformatics: SOAPnuke was used to process the raw data, throwing out any read that contained adapters or uncalled bases, had a mean Phred below 15, or lacked an exact constant-primer or identifier match. COPE v1.2.5 was used to merge high-quality paired reads, and clonotypes were defined as unique nucleotide sequences. Clonotypes were aligned to IMGT TRBV, TRBD and TRBJ reference segments using MiTCR v1.1. The analysis was restricted to V-J combinations with a frequency above 0.0001, which together covered 99% to 99.2% of the repertoires. The TCS score was defined as the ratio of F50 (clonal expansion) to E x V (chaos), calculated using BLOSUM62-based TCRdist between CDR3 peptides within each V-J. Welch's t-statistics and random forest reduced fewer than 600 V-J features to about 13, which were used in a naive Bayes classifier (R e1071). TCRdb reprocessing: public reads trimmed at Q25 with fastp, clones called with MiXCR, in-frame beta chains kept. Rows with a matching CDR3 protein are joined into one entry that keeps the most common DNA and genes. None of the V and J calls come from the authors' own analysis; TCRdb made them. The sample table holds hundreds of thousands of distinct CDR3 sequences, of which more than 11% were seen once. The ten largest clones represent under 7% of the sample.

What the authors observed across the whole study: In validation, progression to ophthalmopathy was predicted by the model with around 71% sensitivity and roughly 76% specificity, a median of about 6.4 months before onset. Sample size was not statistically predetermined, and blinding of investigators to group allocation was not performed. A 13 V-J signature model separated ophthalmopathy from stable hyperthyroidism, with over 85% sensitivity and about 81% specificity in cross-validation and 80%/75% in testing. Blood samples also contained most of the expanded thyroid clonotypes (frequency above 0.001), which suggests that blood repertoires may reflect thyroid immune responses.

The cysteine opens and the phenylalanine closes a CDR3 of 12 amino acids. Only CDR3 DNA is held: 36 bases, read in frame from base 1. Sequences KGHDR (CDR1) and SFDVKD (CDR2) are obtained from the germline V gene. The receptor was derived from a woman aged 30 to 39 with Graves' hyperthyroidism that later progressed to Graves' ophthalmopathy. The source material was blood. The V and J segments used are TRBV24-1 and TRBJ2-7, with 7 junctional bases fitting TRBD1. The DNA is as follows: TGTGCTACCAGTGCGACAGGGCGTGAGCAGTACTTC. It is translated as CATSATGREQYF.